This T cell receptor (beta chain) was captured in a study of control samples from healthy donors and cancer patients. Measured with immunoSEQ multiplex PCR; TCRdb has only the in-frame clones, and not every one. The top ten hold around 2.2% of the sample, which has some 150,000 clones, about 93% seen once. The V gene end was trimmed by 5 bases and the J gene end by 5 bases; junction bases not matched to a gene: 14. Germline V gene sequence: CDR1 LNHDA, CDR2 SQIVND (reference sequence). The CDR3 has 16 amino acids. This TCR was recovered from a man in his fifties or sixties in good health. Specimen: blood. The genes are TRBV19 and TRBJ1-2; 7 nucleotides agree with TRBD1. The CDR3 DNA reads as TGTGCCAGTAGTTCCCCCGAGGGGGCTAAACAATATGGCTACACCTTC. Translating gives CASSSPEGAKQYGYTF.